A selection of T cell receptor beta chains follows, all from one sample in a study of cytomegalovirus exposure and HLA in healthy donors. Produced via immunoSEQ multiplex PCR; TCRdb's table is partial and in-frame only. The sample holds around 110,000 clones, roughly 82% seen once. The sample consisted of PBMCs. These receptors were obtained from a woman aged 45-59 years in good health and CMV-seropositive. The CDR3 runs from the conserved cysteine through the conserved F or W. D genes are given only for firm matches. Not every row has a clone size; where given, it reads once, few, many or a size class.

>TRBJ1-4|NA|TRBV30|NA
TGTGCCTGGAGTGTCGGGGGTTGGAGCGCAACTAATGAAAAACTGTTTTTT
CAWSVGGWSATNEKLFF
>TRBJ1-5|NA|TRBV2|TRBD1
TGTGCCAGCAGGGACAGGGTAACGGGTCAGCCCCAGCATTTT
CASRDRVTGQPQHF
>TRBJ1-2|few|TRBV7-2|NA
TGTGCCAGCAGCTTATTGGATAACTATGGCTACACTTTC
CASSLLDNYGYTF
>TRBJ1-2|many|TRBV28|TRBD1
TGTGCCAGCAGTACGACGGGACAGGGGGCTGGCTACACCTTC
CASSTTGQGAGYTF
>TRBJ2-3|NA|TRBV7-2|TRBD2
TGTGCCAGCAGCTCCCGGCGGAGCGGGGGCACAGATACGCAGTATTTT
CASSSRRSGGTDTQYF
>TRBJ2-5|NA|TRBV7-3|TRBD2
TGTGCCAGCAGCCCGGGGGGGCTGGAGACCCAGTACTTC
CASSPGGLETQYF
>TRBJ1-3|NA|TRBV7-8|NA
TGTGCCAGCAGCCGCGGGATTTGGGGAGGAAACACCATATATTTT
CASSRGIWGGNTIYF
>TRBJ2-2|few|TRBV6-5|NA
TGTGCCAGCAGTTTGACCACAGCGAACACCGGGGAGCTGTTTTTT
CASSLTTANTGELFF
>TRBJ1-2|NA|TRBV29-1|TRBD1
TGCAGCGCAAATCCGACAGGGATTTATGGCTACACCTTC
CSANPTGIYGYTF
>TRBJ1-2|NA|TRBV4-1|NA
TGCGCCAGCAGCCCTTGGACACTTACTACCTATGGCTACACCTTC
CASSPWTLTTYGYTF
>TRBJ2-3|NA|TRBV7-3|NA
TGTGCCAGCAGCTTGGGGACTAGCACAGATACGCAGTATTTT
CASSLGTSTDTQYF
>TRBJ1-1|NA|TRBV6-1|TRBD1
TGTGCCAGCAGGTTACAGGGGGGAGGCACTGAAGCTTTCTTT
CASRLQGGGTEAFF
>TRBJ2-3|NA|TRBV6-5|TRBD2
TGTGCCAGCAGTTATAGGGGGCTAGCGGGGGAAGATACGCAGTATTTT
CASSYRGLAGEDTQYF
>TRBJ1-1|NA|TRBV19|TRBD1
TGTGCCAGTAGTATTGCCAGGGGGGTAGGGAACACTGAAGCTTTCTTT
CASSIARGVGNTEAFF
>TRBJ2-3|NA|TRBV5-1|TRBD1
TGCGCCAGCAGCTCCTGGGACAGGGAAGCGACAGATACGCAGTATTTT
CASSSWDREATDTQYF
>TRBJ1-4|NA|TRBV18|NA
TGTGCCAGCTCACCGGGTCTGGGTTTCGAGGCTAATGAAAAACTGTTTTTT
CASSPGLGFEANEKLFF
>TRBJ1-1|few|TRBV19|NA
TGTGCCAGTAGTATAGTGGACTTCGGGGGCACTGAAGCTTTCTTT
CASSIVDFGGTEAFF
>TRBJ1-2|NA|TRBV6-5|NA
TGTGCCAGCAGTTACTCGGCGACAGTCTACTATGGCTACACCTTC
CASSYSATVYYGYTF
>TRBJ1-2|NA|TRBV18|TRBD1
TGTGCCAGCTCACCTTCCCGGGACAGCGGCTACACCTTC
CASSPSRDSGYTF
>TRBJ2-2|NA|TRBV29-1|TRBD1
TGCAGCGCGGCTAGGACAGGGCGCACCGGGGAGCTGTTTTTT
CSAARTGRTGELFF
>TRBJ2-4|many|TRBV27|NA
TGTGCCAGCAGTTCCCCTTTAGCCAAAAACATTCAGTACTTC
CASSSPLAKNIQYF
>TRBJ1-3|NA|TRBV28|NA
TGTGCCAGCAGTACAGGGACCTCTGGAAACACCATATATTTT
CASSTGTSGNTIYF
>TRBJ2-1|NA|TRBV11-1|TRBD2
TGTGCCAGCAGCTCGGTTCGAACTAGCGGGGAGCAGTTCTTC
CASSSVRTSGEQFF
>TRBJ2-1|NA|TRBV6-4|TRBD1
TGTGCCAGCAGTCGACAGGGGGCAAGAGGCCATGAGCAGTTCTTC
CASSRQGARGHEQFF
>TRBJ1-1|NA|TRBV5-1|NA
TGCGCCAGCAGCCTGGGACATCTGAACACTGAAGCTTTCTTT
CASSLGHLNTEAFF
>TRBJ2-7|NA|TRBV28|NA
TGTGCCAGCAGTCCCATCACAGGTGCTTCTTACGAGCAGTACTTC
CASSPITGASYEQYF